This T cell receptor (beta chain) stems from a study of identical twins. TCRdb re-called the 5' RACE reads with MiXCR, one entry per CDR3 protein. In the table there are around 1.7 million distinct CDR3 sequences, under 35% of which are singletons. Broader study findings: For out-of-frame alpha sequences shared by twins, low generation probability was in excess. Fewer insertions marked abundant cord blood beta clonotypes; young adult naive trended weakly, memory not at all.

A few counts support this clonotype. What it binds is unknown. V was pared by 6 bases and J by 4 bases, with 12 bases between. Germline V lookup: CDR1 ENHRY, CDR2 SYGVKD. The CDR3 has 13 residues. The V and J genes are TRBV10-3 and TRBJ1-2; D uncertain. Material for sequencing was cord blood. This TCR derives from a newborn girl in good health. DNA for the CDR3: TGTGCCATCAGCAATGACAATATCTATGGCTACACCTTC. Its protein is CAISNDNIYGYTF.